This T cell receptor beta chain is from a study of blood T cell repertoires in COVID-19. In the study overall: Spain, Italy and the United States supplied samples that represented acute and convalescent COVID-19.

How the authors handled the data: Cell counts per sample came from amplifying reference gene primers. Assay: immunoSEQ multiplex PCR; the TCRdb copy retains only in-frame clones and omits some. That table furnishes V, J and clone size, whereas the DNA furnished D and trimming. The sample holds fewer than 200,000 clones; about nine tenths are singletons and the top ten take roughly 1.5%. The CDR3 spans 17 residues. Trimming cost V 0 bases and J 1 base, with 15 bases left between them. The germline V gene encodes CDR1 ENHRY and CDR2 SYGVKD. J is TRBJ1-1 and V is TRBV10-3; D may be TRBD1 (6 bases). Sequencing input: peripheral blood. The receptor was isolated from a woman aged 45-65 years with acute or convalescent COVID-19. This chain's CDR3 is CAISESQGWGENTEAFF. DNA of the CDR3: TGTGCCATCAGTGAGTCGCAGGGGTGGGGAGAGAACACTGAAGCTTTCTTT.